This T cell receptor (beta chain) was sequenced during a study of blood T cell repertoires in COVID-19. Study overall: Specimens from acute and convalescent COVID-19 originated in the United States, Italy and Spain. PBMCs, B-cell-depleted T cells, or T cells provided the cDNA or gDNA that made up the material.

Authors' processing steps: Reference gene primer amplification gave nucleated cell count estimates. Profiling relied on immunoSEQ multiplex PCR, and the TCRdb table lists in-frame clones only, not all of them. The DNA was the basis for D and trimming; V, J and clone size are from that table. There are roughly 130,000 clones in the sample; 87% occur only once, and over 3.5% lies in the top ten. Per germline, CDR1 MDHEN and CDR2 SYDVKM. The CDR3 covers 18 residues. J lost 3 bases, V lost 7 bases, and 19 bases had no gene match. This clonotype was obtained from a woman aged 55-75 years with acute or convalescent COVID-19. Sequences were obtained from peripheral blood. V is TRBV28 and J is TRBJ2-7; 9 bases align to TRBD1. DNA of the CDR3: TGTGCCAGCACCCCCCCCCTCCCTACCGGGACAGGGAGCTACGAGCAGTACTTC. This sequence encodes CASTPPLPTGTGSYEQYF.